The 20 T cell receptor beta chains reported below all come from one sample, sequenced in a study of cytomegalovirus exposure and HLA in healthy donors. This PCR relied on a set of 60 Vbeta primers and 13 Jbeta primers. The table came from immunoSEQ multiplex PCR; TCRdb's copy has only in-frame clones and leaves some out. The sample has 75,000 or so clones; 50% to 80% are singletons. The sample consisted of PBMCs. These receptors all stem from a man in his forties in good health and CMV-seropositive.

Only one count was recorded for this clone. V is TRBV5-5 and J is TRBJ2-5, with D perhaps matching TRBD2 (6 bases). The DNA end lines up better with TRBJ2-7; the J call may be wrong. The CDR3 extends over 16 amino acids. Germline lookup yields CDR1 SGHKS and CDR2 YYEKEE (reference sequence). Here the CDR3 DNA reads TGTGCCAGCAGCTTGGCCAATGCGGGGAACTCCTACGAGCAGTACTTC. It encodes CASSLANAGNSYEQYF.

This sequence joins TRBV5-6 and TRBJ2-5, with 7 bases identical to TRBD1. Per germline, CDR1 SGHDT and CDR2 YYEEEE. The CDR3 totals 15 residues. V dropped 2 bases and J dropped 2; count of bases not matched to a gene: 6. CDR3: CASSFTGQRQETQYF. CDR3 DNA: TGTGCCAGCAGCTTTACGGGACAGCGACAAGAGACCCAGTACTTC. The variable domain in full, with the rest retrieved from reference TRBV5-6 and TRBJ2-5, is DAGVTQSPTHLIKTRGQQVTLRCSPKSGHDTVSWYQQALGQGPQFIFQYYEEEERQRGNFPDRFSGHQFPNYSSELNVNALLLGDSALYLCASSFTGQRQETQYFGPGTRLLVL.

The chain uses TRBV28 and TRBJ1-5, with 7 bases fitting TRBD1. The CDR3 runs to 19 residues. Trimming cost V 7 bases and J 0 bases; bases outside gene matches: 18. From germline, CDR1 is MDHEN and CDR2 SYDVKM. CDR3 in amino acids: CASIPLAGTEPYSNQPQHF. The CDR3, as DNA: TGTGCCAGCATCCCGCTGGCCGGGACAGAACCCTATAGCAATCAGCCCCAGCATTTT. Supplemented by reference TRBV28 and TRBJ1-5, the full variable domain reads DVKVTQSSRYLVKRTGEKVFLECVQDMDHENMFWYRQDPGLGLRLIYFSYDVKMKEKGDIPEGYSVSREKKERFSLILESASTNQTSMYLCASIPLAGTEPYSNQPQHFGDGTRLSIL.

This clone showed up just a few times. The rearrangement joins TRBV5-8 to TRBJ2-7, with D possibly TRBD1 on 5 matching bases. This CDR3 has 16 amino acids. Germline CDR1 reads SGHTS; CDR2 reads YDEGEE. V lost 2 bases, J lost 6 bases, and 21 bases lay in between. In DNA form, the CDR3 reads TGTGCCAGCAGCTTTCTCAGGGTGTACAAAAATTCCGAGCAGTACTTC. Translation: CASSFLRVYKNSEQYF.

CDR3 DNA sequence: TGCAGCGTTAGGACAGGGGATAAAGAAAAACTGTTTTTT. Residues: CSVRTGDKEKLFF. The chain carries TRBV29-1 and TRBJ1-4; 9 nucleotides line up with TRBD1. Germline CDR1 is SQVTM and CDR2 is ANQGSEA. The ends lost 5 bases at V and 8 bases at J; junction bases unmatched: 6. The CDR3 is made up of 13 amino acids.

This chain uses TRBV6-6 with TRBJ2-1, with 7 positions matching TRBD1. The V gene's germline CDR1 is MNHNY and CDR2 SVGAGI (reference sequence). This CDR3 region has 14 residues. Unmatched junction bases numbered 9, after V lost 6 bases and J lost 7 bases. CDR3: CASSRPGTANEQFF. CDR3 bases: TGTGCCAGCAGCCGACCCGGGACAGCGAATGAGCAGTTCTTC.

This clone occurred a few times. The chain combines TRBV5-1 with TRBJ2-3; D call uncertain. The germline V and J ends were trimmed by 4 bases and 3 bases, with 6 bases remaining between them. This CDR3 region has 12 residues. Looked up from germline, CDR1 is SGHRS and CDR2 is YFSETQ. The chain's CDR3 is CASSQVTDTQYF. CDR3 in DNA: TGCGCCAGCAGCCAGGTTACAGATACGCAGTATTTT.

The chain joins TRBV2 to TRBJ2-3, with no clear D. CDR1 is SNHLY, CDR2 FYNNEI, per germline. Trimming stripped 5 bases from V and 6 bases from J, with 9 bases between. This CDR3 is built from 12 residues. CDR3 sequence reads: CASSPLSDTQYF. The CDR3 DNA sequence: TGTGCCAGCAGTCCCTTATCTGATACGCAGTATTTT.

The rearrangement uses TRBV30 and TRBJ1-1; possible D gene TRBD1, 5 bases. The CDR3 runs 11 residues. Deletions cut 1 base from V and 8 bases from J, with 8 bases between. Germline V gene sequence: CDR1 GTSNPN, CDR2 SVGIG (reference sequence). The DNA of the CDR3 is TGTGCCTGGAGTGGGGGGGGAGAAGCTTTCTTT. Translating it yields CAWSGGGEAFF.

This clone turned up a few times. V gene TRBV7-6 combines with J gene TRBJ2-2, with a possible D match to TRBD1 (6 bases). Trimming pared 5 bases from V and 7 bases from J, leaving 14 bases between. The germline V gene encodes CDR1 SGHVS and CDR2 FNYEAQ. The CDR3 loop spans 14 amino acids. The CDR3 loop reads CASSLETGSGELFF. The CDR3 coding sequence is TGTGCCAGCAGCCTAGAGACAGGTAGCGGGGAGCTGTTTTTT.

This chain joins TRBV29-1 and TRBJ1-1; the match to TRBD1 covers 7 bases. The CDR3 is made up of 13 amino acids. Germline V gives CDR1 SQVTM, CDR2 ANQGSEA. Trimming took 4 bases from V and 4 from J; bases not matched to a gene: 6. The CDR3 nucleotides are TGCAGCGTTGTAGGGCAGGGGGGCACTGAAGCTTTCTTT. Translating gives CSVVGQGGTEAFF.

A few counts support this clone. This sequence joins TRBV5-6 and TRBJ1-6, with 7 bases matching TRBD1. The germline CDR1 and CDR2 sequences are SGHDT and YYEEEE. CDR3 length: 14 amino acids. V lost 4 bases and J lost 7; bases outside the gene matches: 5. This CDR3 reads CASSLGRGNSPLHF. CDR3 coding DNA: TGTGCCAGCAGCCTGGGCAGGGGGAATTCACCCCTCCACTTT.

The CDR3 region is CAISAQGGTEAFF. CDR3 in DNA: TGTGCCATCAGTGCACAGGGCGGCACTGAAGCTTTCTTT. The genes are TRBV10-3 and TRBJ1-1; D is possibly TRBD1 (6 bases). Per the germline V gene, CDR1 is ENHRY and CDR2 is SYGVKD. The CDR3 loop spans 13 amino acids. Trimming removed 4 bases at V and 4 bases at J, with 10 bases between.

This clone was found a few times. The V call is TRBV18, the J call TRBJ1-2, with D possibly matching TRBD1 (5 bases). CDR1 and CDR2 from the germline V gene are KGHSH and LQKENI. The CDR3 spans 14 residues. The ends were cut back, 6 bases at V and 4 bases at J, with 15 bases in the middle. In DNA form, the CDR3 reads TGTGCCAGCTCGTTCGGACATGTAACCTATGGCTACACCTTC. Protein product: CASSFGHVTYGYTF. The full variable domain, completed using reference TRBV18 and TRBJ1-2, is NAGVMQNPRHLVRRRGQEARLRCSPMKGHSHVYWYRQLPEEGLKFMVYLQKENIIDESGMPKERFSAEFPKEGPSILRIQQVVRGDSAAYFCASSFGHVTYGYTFGSGTRLTVV.

This sequence joins TRBV7-9 and TRBJ1-4; TRBD1 matches at 10 bases. Trimming at V came to 10 bases and at J to 7 bases, leaving 3 bases not matched to a gene. This CDR3 is 12 amino acids long. Looked up from germline, CDR1 is SEHNR and CDR2 is FQNEAQ (reference sequence). CDR3 loop: CATGTGVEKLFF. The CDR3 DNA sequence: TGTGCCACGGGGACAGGGGTTGAAAAACTGTTTTTT.

This clone has a handful of counts. The chain couples TRBV5-4 to TRBJ2-1; D perhaps matches TRBD2 (7 bases). CDR3 length equals 14 residues. Germline V lookup: CDR1 SGHNT, CDR2 YYREEE (reference sequence). Trimming pared 1 base from V and 4 bases from J, leaving 9 bases between. The CDR3 nucleotides read TGTGCCAGCAGCTTGCGGGGGGCATACAATGAGCAGTTCTTC. It yields the protein CASSLRGAYNEQFF.

V gene TRBV19 combines with J gene TRBJ1-4, with 8 bases identical to TRBD1. CDR1 and CDR2 (germline): LNHDA, SQIVND (reference sequence). J was trimmed by 8 bases and V by 5 bases; bases with no gene match: 4. The length of the CDR3 is 13 residues. The CDR3 sequence: CASSADREEKLFF. In DNA, the CDR3 is TGTGCCAGTAGTGCGGACAGGGAGGAAAAACTGTTTTTT.

The chain joins TRBV14 to TRBJ2-5; 7 bases agree with TRBD2. J lost 6 bases, V lost 0 bases, and 7 bases had no gene match. The CDR3 totals 15 residues. Germline CDR1 SGHDN, CDR2 FVKESK. The CDR3 sequence is CASSQDWEGWKTQYF. The CDR3 DNA sequence: TGTGCCAGCAGCCAAGATTGGGAGGGATGGAAGACCCAGTACTTC.

The genes are TRBV5-1 and TRBJ1-6; D remains unclear. The V end lost 0 bases, the J end lost 13 bases, and 14 bases lay between the germline ends. Per the germline V gene, CDR1 is SGHRS and CDR2 is YFSETQ. This CDR3 comprises 14 residues. CDR3 amino acids: CASSLAGNDIPLHF. The CDR3 bases are TGCGCCAGCAGCTTGGCGGGAAACGATATTCCCCTCCACTTT.

The V gene is TRBV4-2, the J gene TRBJ2-3; D uncertain. CDR3 length: 16 amino acids. Germline-derived CDR1 and CDR2 are LGHNA and YNFKEQ. V dropped 0 bases and J dropped 0 bases, with 10 bases sitting between them. The CDR3 nucleotides are TGTGCCAGCAGCCAAGATCTACCTGGTAGCACAGATACGCAGTATTTT. Protein sequence: CASSQDLPGSTDTQYF.